The source of this TCR beta chain is a study of T cell clusters in autoimmune cytopenias. Overall study results and limits: Active autoimmune hepatitis patients had around 3-fold fewer exclusive TRB clusters than healthy donors.

Approximately 36,000 genome equivalents of blood DNA were amplified for TRB. Comment on this clonotype: Its antigen is unknown.

One tube held mixed TRB-A and TRB-B primer pools for touch-down PCR. From its re-call of the multiplex PCR reads, TCRdb lists each CDR3 protein once, without DNA. In all, the sample yields 12,000 or so distinct CDR3 sequences. In addition, the sample was reused for a study of T cell repertoires in aging, cancer and after chemotherapy.

The clonotype originates from a human donor in good health. The sequenced sample consisted of peripheral blood.

The CDR3: CASSLKLTAKDPEAFF. The chain has TRBV11-3 and TRBJ1-1; TCRdb lists TRBD1, though no DNA is available to test this call. Germline-derived CDR1 and CDR2 are SGHNT and YENEEA. The CDR3 sequence is 16 residues long.